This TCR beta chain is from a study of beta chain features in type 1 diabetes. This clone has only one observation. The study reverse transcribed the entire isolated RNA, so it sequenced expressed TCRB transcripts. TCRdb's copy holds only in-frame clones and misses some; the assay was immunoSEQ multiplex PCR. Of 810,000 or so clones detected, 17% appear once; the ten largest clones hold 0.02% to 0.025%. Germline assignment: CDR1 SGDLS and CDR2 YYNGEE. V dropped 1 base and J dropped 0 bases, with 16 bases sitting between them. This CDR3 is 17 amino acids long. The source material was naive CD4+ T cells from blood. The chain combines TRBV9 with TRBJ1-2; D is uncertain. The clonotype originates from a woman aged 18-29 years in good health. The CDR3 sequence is CASSVHIDREANYGYTF. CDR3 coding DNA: TGTGCCAGCAGCGTACACATAGACCGGGAAGCTAACTATGGCTACACCTTC.